This T cell receptor beta chain was found in a study of sequential checkpoint blockade in melanoma (dated by TCRdb to the late 2010s). Regarding the study in general: Patients were assigned by 1:1 randomization to either first-line nivolumab followed by ipilimumab (arm A) or ipilimumab followed by nivolumab (arm B). Maintenance nivolumab came after both trial sequences.

About this clone itself: Its antigen is still unknown. Base qualities were left out, and no much larger clone turns up one base away.

The CDR3 runs 13 amino acids, cysteine and phenylalanine included. The only DNA kept is the CDR3, 39 bases in frame from the first base. From the germline V gene (reference sequence), CDR1 is SEHNR and CDR2 is FQNEAQ. At the junction V is shortened by 5 bases and J by 6 bases; bases outside the gene matches: 1. What the authors observed across the whole study: Larger, independent patient cohorts are needed to validate the response-prediction model that combines TCR metrics and mutation burden.

Explained via the paper, the treatment or condition label denotes: randomized to nivolumab then ipilimumab (arm A) or the reverse (arm B). No trial patient had received prior DNA-damaging chemotherapy. Thawed PBMCs were sorted on a FACS Aria II flow cytometer to isolate live CD3+CD8+ cells negative for CD19 and CD56. Samples came from patients with melanoma in CheckMate 064, a randomized, open-label phase II trial of sequential checkpoint blockade. Leukapheresis was used to collect peripheral blood mononuclear cells, which were then purified with Ficoll-Paque and frozen in human serum with 10% DMSO. Immediately after sorting, the purity of sorted blood CD3+CD8+ cells was verified to be >95%, after which DNA was extracted. The immunoSEQ Assay was used to immunosequence TCRbeta CDR3 regions from genomic DNA. Genomic DNA was amplified by bias-controlled multiplex PCR before high-throughput sequencing. The original methods were these. To quantify the absolute abundance of each unique TCRbeta CDR3 region, the sequences were collapsed and filtered. Clonality, defined as 1 minus Pielou's evenness, was calculated using productive rearrangements only. Clones with significantly greater frequencies in on-treatment versus baseline samples were identified using a previously published method. The clones in this table, taken by TCRdb from immuneACCESS, are in-frame only. Not every clone is retained; where verified, under half of the shortfall comes from an unresolved V gene, and the cause of the rest is unknown. From that table come the V and J calls and clone size; the DNA was used to work out D and trimming. The sample has roughly 6,300 clones on record, roughly 50% of them singletons. Under 50% of the sample is held by the ten biggest clonotypes.

This sequence was found in a human donor with melanoma. Recombination linked TRBV7-9 to TRBJ2-3, with 11 bases in between that match TRBD2. Sequencing was performed on CD8+ T cells sorted from blood (inferred from file names), taken from a patient given nivolumab and ipilimumab in sequence. The DNA reads TGTGCCAGCAGCCGGACTAGCGGGGATACGCAGTATTTT. It is translated as CASSRTSGDTQYF.